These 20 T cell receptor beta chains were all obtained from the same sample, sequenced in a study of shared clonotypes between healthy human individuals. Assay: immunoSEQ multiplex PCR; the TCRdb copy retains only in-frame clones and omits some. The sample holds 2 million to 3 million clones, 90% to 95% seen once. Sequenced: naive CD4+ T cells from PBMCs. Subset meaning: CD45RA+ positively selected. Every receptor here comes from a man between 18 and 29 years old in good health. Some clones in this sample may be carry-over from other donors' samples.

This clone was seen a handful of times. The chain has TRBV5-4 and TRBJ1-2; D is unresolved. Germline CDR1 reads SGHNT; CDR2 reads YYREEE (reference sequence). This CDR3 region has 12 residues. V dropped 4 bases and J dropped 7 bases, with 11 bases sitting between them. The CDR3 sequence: CASSGEGFGYTF. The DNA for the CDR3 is TGTGCCAGCAGCGGAGAAGGGTTTGGCTACACCTTC.

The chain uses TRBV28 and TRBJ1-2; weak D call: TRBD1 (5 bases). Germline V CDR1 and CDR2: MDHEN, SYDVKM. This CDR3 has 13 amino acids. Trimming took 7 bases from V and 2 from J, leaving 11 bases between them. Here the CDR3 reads CASTGGDNYGYTF. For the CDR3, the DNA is TGTGCCAGCACGGGGGGGGACAACTATGGCTACACCTTC.

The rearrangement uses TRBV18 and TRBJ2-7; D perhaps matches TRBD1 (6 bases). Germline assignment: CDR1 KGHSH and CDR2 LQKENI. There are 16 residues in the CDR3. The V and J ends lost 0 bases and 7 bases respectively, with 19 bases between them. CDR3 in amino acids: CASSPPDRDTLREQYF. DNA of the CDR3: TGTGCCAGCTCACCACCGGACCGGGACACACTCAGGGAGCAGTACTTC.

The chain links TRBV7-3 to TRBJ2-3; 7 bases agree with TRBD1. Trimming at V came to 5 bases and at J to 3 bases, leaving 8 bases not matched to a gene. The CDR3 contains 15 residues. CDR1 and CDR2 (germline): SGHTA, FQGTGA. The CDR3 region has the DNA TGTGCCAGCAGCCAAAAAGGGACAGCAACAGATACGCAGTATTTT. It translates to CASSQKGTATDTQYF.

The CDR3 sequence is CASSLGWRQETQYF. The DNA for the CDR3 is TGTGCCAGCAGCTTGGGTTGGCGGCAAGAGACCCAGTACTTC. The chain recombines TRBV11-2 with TRBJ2-5; no reliable D call. The germline V gene encodes CDR1 SGHAT and CDR2 FQNNGV. Trimming removed 3 bases from V and 2 bases from J, with 10 bases in between. The CDR3 loop spans 14 amino acids. The full variable domain, in which reference TRBV11-2 and TRBJ2-5 provide the parts outside the CDR3, is EAGVAQSPRYKIIEKRQSVAFWCNPISGHATLYWYQQILGQGPKLLIQFQNNGVVDDSQLPKDRFSAERLKGVDSTLKIQPAKLEDSAVYLCASSLGWRQETQYFGPGTRLLVL.

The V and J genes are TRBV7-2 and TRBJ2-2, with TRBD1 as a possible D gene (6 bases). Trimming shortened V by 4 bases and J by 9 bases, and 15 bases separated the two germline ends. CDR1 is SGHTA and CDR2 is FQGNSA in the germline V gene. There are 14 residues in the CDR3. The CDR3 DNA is TGTGCCAGCAGCTCCCACAGGGCGCCGTGGGAGCTGTTTTTT. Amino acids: CASSSHRAPWELFF.

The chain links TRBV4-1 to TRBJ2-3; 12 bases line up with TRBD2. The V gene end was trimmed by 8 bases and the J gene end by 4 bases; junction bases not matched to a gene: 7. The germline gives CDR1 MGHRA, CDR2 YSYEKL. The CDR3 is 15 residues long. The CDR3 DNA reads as TGCGCCAGCGGAGCTAGCGGGAGGGACCCAGATACGCAGTATTTT. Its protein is CASGASGRDPDTQYF.

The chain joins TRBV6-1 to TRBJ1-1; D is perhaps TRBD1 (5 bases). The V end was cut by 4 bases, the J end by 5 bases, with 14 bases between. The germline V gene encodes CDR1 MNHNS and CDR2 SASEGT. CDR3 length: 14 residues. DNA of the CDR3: TGTGCCAGCAGTGGCAGGGAGGGTCAAACTGAAGCTTTCTTT. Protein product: CASSGREGQTEAFF.

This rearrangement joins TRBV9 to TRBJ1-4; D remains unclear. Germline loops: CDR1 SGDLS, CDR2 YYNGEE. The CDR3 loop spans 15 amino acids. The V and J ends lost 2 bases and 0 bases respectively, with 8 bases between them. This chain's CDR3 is CASSVHSATNEKLFF. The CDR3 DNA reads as TGTGCCAGCAGCGTCCACTCCGCAACTAATGAAAAACTGTTTTTT.

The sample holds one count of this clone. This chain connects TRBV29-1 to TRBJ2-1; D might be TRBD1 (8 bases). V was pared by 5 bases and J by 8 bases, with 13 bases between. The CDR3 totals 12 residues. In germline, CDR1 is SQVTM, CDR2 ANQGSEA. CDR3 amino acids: CSVRTGGDEQFF. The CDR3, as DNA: TGCAGCGTTAGAACAGGGGGGGATGAGCAGTTCTTC.

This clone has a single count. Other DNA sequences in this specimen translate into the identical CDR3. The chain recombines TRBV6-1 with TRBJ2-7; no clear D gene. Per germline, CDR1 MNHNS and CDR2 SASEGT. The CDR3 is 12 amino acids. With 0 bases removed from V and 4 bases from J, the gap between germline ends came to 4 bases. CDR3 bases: TGTGCCAGCAGTGAAGCCGGGTACGAGCAGTACTTC. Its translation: CASSEAGYEQYF.

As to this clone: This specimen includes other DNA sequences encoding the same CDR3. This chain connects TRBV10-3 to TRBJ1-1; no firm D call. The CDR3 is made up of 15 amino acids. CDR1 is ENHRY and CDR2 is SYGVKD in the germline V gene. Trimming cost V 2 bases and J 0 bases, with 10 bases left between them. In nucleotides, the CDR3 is TGTGCCATCAGTGAGGGAGACCCCATGAACACTGAAGCTTTCTTT. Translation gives CAISEGDPMNTEAFF.

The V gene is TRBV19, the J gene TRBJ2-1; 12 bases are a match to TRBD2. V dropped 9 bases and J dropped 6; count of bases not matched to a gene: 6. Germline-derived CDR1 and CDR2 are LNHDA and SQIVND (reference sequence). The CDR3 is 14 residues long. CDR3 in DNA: TGTGCCAGCAAACCTAGCGGGAGGGCCAATGAGCAGTTCTTC. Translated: CASKPSGRANEQFF.

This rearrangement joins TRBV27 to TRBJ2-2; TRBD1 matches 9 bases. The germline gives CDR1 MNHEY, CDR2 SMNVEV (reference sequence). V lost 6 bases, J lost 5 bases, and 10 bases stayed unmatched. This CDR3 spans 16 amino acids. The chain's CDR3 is CASRPYRGLATGELFF. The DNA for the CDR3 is TGTGCCAGCAGACCTTACAGGGGGCTAGCGACCGGGGAGCTGTTTTTT.

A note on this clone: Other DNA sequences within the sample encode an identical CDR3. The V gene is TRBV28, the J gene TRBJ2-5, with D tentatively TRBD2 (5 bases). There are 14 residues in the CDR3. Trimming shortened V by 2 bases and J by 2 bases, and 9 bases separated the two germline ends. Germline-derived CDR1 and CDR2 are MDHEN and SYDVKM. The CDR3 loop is CASSLGGAQETQYF. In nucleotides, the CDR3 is TGTGCCAGCAGTTTAGGAGGAGCGCAAGAGACCCAGTACTTC. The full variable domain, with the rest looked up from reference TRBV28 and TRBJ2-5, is DVKVTQSSRYLVKRTGEKVFLECVQDMDHENMFWYRQDPGLGLRLIYFSYDVKMKEKGDIPEGYSVSREKKERFSLILESASTNQTSMYLCASSLGGAQETQYFGPGTRLLVL.

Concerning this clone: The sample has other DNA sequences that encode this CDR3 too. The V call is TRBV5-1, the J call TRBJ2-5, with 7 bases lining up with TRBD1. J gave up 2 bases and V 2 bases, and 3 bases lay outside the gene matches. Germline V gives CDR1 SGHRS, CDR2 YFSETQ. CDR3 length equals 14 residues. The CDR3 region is CASSLGRGQETQYF. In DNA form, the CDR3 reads TGCGCCAGCAGCTTAGGCAGGGGGCAAGAGACCCAGTACTTC.

The CDR3 DNA sequence: TGTGCCAGCAGTCGACCCGGACTAGCGGCCAATGAGCAGTTCTTC. Translated, it gives CASSRPGLAANEQFF. This chain joins TRBV27 and TRBJ2-1, with 10 bases aligning to TRBD2. CDR1 and CDR2 (germline): MNHEY, SMNVEV (reference sequence). The CDR3 has 15 residues. Losses at the gene ends were 5 bases for V and 6 bases for J; bases not matched to a gene: 7.

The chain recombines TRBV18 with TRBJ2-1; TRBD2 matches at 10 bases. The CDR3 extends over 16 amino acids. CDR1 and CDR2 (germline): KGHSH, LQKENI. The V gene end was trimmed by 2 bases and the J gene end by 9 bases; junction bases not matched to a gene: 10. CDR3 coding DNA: TGTGCCAGCTCACCAGTTCAGCGGGAGGGTCACGGTGAGCAGTTCTTC. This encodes CASSPVQREGHGEQFF.

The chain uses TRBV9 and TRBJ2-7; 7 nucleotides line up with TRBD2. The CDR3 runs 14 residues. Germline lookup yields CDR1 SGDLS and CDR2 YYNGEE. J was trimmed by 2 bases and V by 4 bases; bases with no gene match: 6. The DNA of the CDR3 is TGTGCCAGCAGCTCGGGACTAACCCCCTACGAGCAGTACTTC. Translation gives CASSSGLTPYEQYF.

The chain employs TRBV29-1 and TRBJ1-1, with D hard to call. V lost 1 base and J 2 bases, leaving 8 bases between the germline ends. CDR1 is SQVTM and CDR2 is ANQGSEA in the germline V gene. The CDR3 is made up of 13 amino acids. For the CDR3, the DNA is TGCAGCGTTGAAGGGCGGTTTAACACTGAAGCTTTCTTT. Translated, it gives CSVEGRFNTEAFF.